These 14 T cell receptor beta chains originate from one sample sequenced in a study of high-grade serous ovarian cancer treatment subgroups. Tumor tissue was taken before any definitive surgery or chemotherapy was given. Some clones are missing from TCRdb's copy, which holds only in-frame ones; the method was immunoSEQ multiplex PCR. The table shows a few thousand clones, with around 79% occurring only once. The specimen sequenced was tumor tissue. Receptors were obtained from a human donor with high-grade serous ovarian cancer.

The chain carries TRBV5-5 and TRBJ2-7, with 7 bases lining up with TRBD2. CDR3 length: 12 residues. Trimming cost V 9 bases and J 3 bases; bases outside gene matches: 6. The germline gives CDR1 SGHKS, CDR2 YYEKEE (reference sequence). Here the CDR3 reads CATSGGDYEQYF. CDR3 bases: TGTGCCACCAGTGGGGGGGACTACGAGCAGTACTTC.

The chain employs TRBV5-4 and TRBJ1-1, with a possible D match to TRBD1 (6 bases). In germline, CDR1 is SGHNT, CDR2 YYREEE (reference sequence). The CDR3 has 14 amino acids. The V end lost 3 bases, the J end lost 2 bases, and 11 bases lay between the germline ends. CDR3 sequence: CASSWIQGNTEAFF. CDR3 bases: TGTGCCAGCAGCTGGATACAGGGTAACACTGAAGCTTTCTTT.

The J gene is TRBJ1-4, the V gene TRBV2; D not resolved. Trimming removed 8 bases from V and 0 bases from J, with 10 bases in between. The germline gives CDR1 SNHLY, CDR2 FYNNEI. This CDR3 is 14 amino acids long. CDR3 bases: TGTGCCAGCTTCGAGTTTGCAACTAATGAAAAACTGTTTTTT. This translates into CASFEFATNEKLFF.

The table lists this clone with a count of one. This sequence joins TRBV4-2 and TRBJ1-6; D not certain. Germline CDR1 LGHNA, CDR2 YNFKEQ. V lost 0 bases to trimming and J lost 10 bases, with 7 bases between them. CDR3 length: 13 amino acids. The CDR3 DNA sequence: TGTGCCAGCAGCCAAGAATACGGGTCACCCCTCCACTTT. Translated, it gives CASSQEYGSPLHF.

This clone was detected a few times. CDR3 coding DNA: TGTGCCAGCAGACAGGGTGAAGCTTTCTTT. This gives the protein CASRQGEAFF. The chain employs TRBV6-6 and TRBJ1-1; D perhaps matches TRBD1 (6 bases). Per the germline V gene, CDR1 is MNHNY and CDR2 is SVGAGI (reference sequence). CDR3 length: 10 amino acids. The V gene lost 6 bases and the J gene lost 7 bases, with 6 bases spanning the gap.

The chain has TRBV9 and TRBJ2-3, with D possibly matching TRBD2 (6 bases). The V gene's germline CDR1 is SGDLS and CDR2 YYNGEE. V was clipped by 0 bases and J by 2 bases, with 10 bases between them. The CDR3 length is 15 residues. The CDR3 loop reads CASSVDGGNTDTQYF. The CDR3 nucleotides read TGTGCCAGCAGCGTAGATGGCGGGAACACAGATACGCAGTATTTT.

The sample holds a few counts of this clone. J is TRBJ1-4 and V is TRBV5-5, with 10 nucleotides matching TRBD1. The CDR3 consists of 14 residues. V was clipped by 4 bases and J by 5 bases; unmatched bases: 2. Germline assignment: CDR1 SGHKS and CDR2 YYEKEE (reference sequence). CDR3 residues: CASSRGQGNEKLFF. The DNA of the CDR3 is TGTGCCAGCAGCCGGGGACAGGGGAATGAAAAACTGTTTTTT.

This chain links TRBV10-2 with TRBJ2-5; TRBD2 agrees at 12 bases. Trimming at V came to 3 bases and at J to 5 bases, leaving 1 base not matched to a gene. The germline gives CDR1 WSHSY, CDR2 SAAADI. The CDR3 runs 14 residues. The CDR3 loop is CASSELAGGETQYF. DNA of the CDR3: TGCGCCAGCAGTGAACTAGCGGGAGGCGAGACCCAGTACTTC.

This clone appeared once. V is TRBV6-1 and J is TRBJ2-2, with 7 bases lining up with TRBD2. The CDR3 totals 15 residues. Trimming cost V 10 bases and J 7 bases; bases outside gene matches: 15. The germline gives CDR1 MNHNS, CDR2 SASEGT. This CDR3 reads CATDTGGSQVGELFF. The DNA of the CDR3 is TGTGCCACCGATACTGGCGGGAGTCAAGTCGGGGAGCTGTTTTTT.

The rearrangement joins TRBV6-1 to TRBJ2-7, with D perhaps TRBD1 (6 bases). This CDR3 contains 15 residues. Germline-derived CDR1 and CDR2 are MNHNS and SASEGT. V was pared by 2 bases and J by 0 bases, with 11 bases between. The chain's CDR3 is CASSELGGFSYEQYF. The CDR3 nucleotides read TGTGCCAGCAGTGAATTAGGGGGATTCTCCTACGAGCAGTACTTC.

The chain links TRBV4-2 to TRBJ2-5; D is perhaps TRBD1 or TRBD2 (6 bases each). The J call may be faulty, since TRBJ2-7 better matches the DNA end. The germline gives CDR1 LGHNA, CDR2 YNFKEQ. This CDR3 spans 16 amino acids. For the CDR3, the DNA is TGTGCCAGCAGCCAAGATGACGGAGGGGGAGGCTACGAGCAGTACTTC. Translation gives CASSQDDGGGGYEQYF.

This chain uses TRBV4-3 with TRBJ2-2, with TRBD1 matching 9 bases. This CDR3 spans 17 amino acids. Germline lookup yields CDR1 LGHNA and CDR2 YSLEER. V gave up 0 bases and J gave up 6 bases; unmatched junction bases: 8. CDR3 sequence: CASSQDPQGARAGELFF. CDR3 coding DNA: TGCGCCAGCAGCCAAGATCCACAGGGGGCAAGGGCCGGGGAGCTGTTTTTT.

The chain has TRBV5-8 and TRBJ1-1, with 7 bases aligning to TRBD1. V lost 5 bases and J lost 1; bases outside the gene matches: 11. The CDR3 runs to 16 residues. Germline V lookup: CDR1 SGHTS, CDR2 YDEGEE. The CDR3 here is CASSSVRGGKNTEAFF. CDR3 nucleotides: TGTGCCAGCAGTTCCGTCAGGGGGGGGAAGAACACTGAAGCTTTCTTT.

The chain uses TRBV20-1 and TRBJ2-7; D might be TRBD1 (5 bases). The germline CDR1 and CDR2 sequences are DFQATT and SNEGSKA (reference sequence). With 3 bases removed from V and 4 bases from J, the gap between germline ends came to 7 bases. This CDR3 comprises 11 residues. The CDR3 sequence: CSASRQYEQYF. The CDR3 DNA sequence: TGCAGTGCTAGCCGACAGTACGAGCAGTACTTC.